This T cell receptor (beta chain) was captured by sequencing in a study of T-cell memory formation after mild COVID-19. The study's findings and limits: The study found contracting CD4+ clones mainly in CM and EM and contracting CD8+ clones in EMRA.

Note on this clonotype: What it binds is unknown.

Each CDR3 protein is one row after TCRdb ran MiXCR on the 5' RACE reads. The sample includes about 470,000 distinct CDR3 sequences, approximately 25% seen only once; the top ten take around an eighth. Trimming stripped 5 bases from V and 4 bases from J, with 25 bases between. CDR3 length: 18 residues. Per the germline V gene, CDR1 is SGHTA and CDR2 is FQGNSA. The sample taken for sequencing was PBMCs or a T cell subset sorted from them (not recorded which). The sequence was obtained from an adult woman who had mild COVID-19 (a few samples of this study predate the infection). Cell type and time point are not known. The genes are TRBV7-2 and TRBJ2-3, with D possibly TRBD1 on 7 matching bases. CDR3 loop: CASSPPLGGRGGPDTQYF. CDR3 bases: TGTGCCAGCAGCCCTCCTCTTGGGGGGAGAGGGGGCCCAGATACGCAGTATTTT.